These 29 T cell receptor beta chains were sequenced from one sample in a study of cytomegalovirus exposure and HLA in healthy donors. Repertoires were generated with immunoSEQ multiplex PCR, while TCRdb's copy carries only in-frame clones and drops some. The repertoire holds about 130,000 clones, with 75% to 90% as singletons. Material: PBMCs. These receptors originate from a woman aged 25 to 39 in good health and CMV-seropositive.

CDR3 DNA sequence: TGTGCCAGCTCACCAAACGGGGTCACTGAAGCTTTCTTT. The encoded protein is CASSPNGVTEAFF. V and J are TRBV18 and TRBJ1-1; D uncertain. The CDR3 length is 13 residues. Germline-derived CDR1 and CDR2 are KGHSH and LQKENI. V was clipped by 2 bases and J by 4 bases, with 8 bases between them.

This clone was observed once. J is TRBJ1-2 and V is TRBV28; the D gene is possibly TRBD1 (5 bases). This CDR3 is built from 15 residues. Trimming cost V 3 bases and J 6 bases, with 17 bases left between them. The germline gives CDR1 MDHEN, CDR2 SYDVKM. The CDR3 is CASSLRGGELDGYTF. CDR3 coding DNA: TGTGCCAGCAGTTTGAGAGGAGGGGAATTGGATGGCTACACCTTC.

This clone is a singleton in its sample. The gene calls are TRBV28 and TRBJ1-3; D gene unclear. Germline V CDR1 and CDR2: MDHEN, SYDVKM. The CDR3 extends over 14 amino acids. The V gene lost 9 bases and the J gene lost 4 bases, with 16 bases spanning the gap. The CDR3 reads CARKSNTLGNTIYF. CDR3 DNA: TGTGCCAGGAAGAGTAATACCCTCGGAAACACCATATATTTT.

This chain connects TRBV18 to TRBJ1-2, with D uncertain. V was clipped by 2 bases and J by 0 bases, with 7 bases between them. This CDR3 spans 14 amino acids. Germline V gene lookup returns CDR1 KGHSH and CDR2 LQKENI. CDR3 sequence: CASSPEGTNYGYTF. The CDR3 coding sequence is TGTGCCAGCTCACCAGAGGGTACTAACTATGGCTACACCTTC.

The V call is TRBV29-1, the J call TRBJ2-1; 8 positions agree with TRBD2. CDR1 is SQVTM and CDR2 is ANQGSEA in the germline V gene. V lost 1 base, J lost 12 bases, and 23 bases stayed unmatched. CDR3 size: 18 residues. For the CDR3, the DNA is TGCAGCGTTGAAGTACTAGGTTTTAGCGGGGACTATGGCCTCGGGCAGTTCTTC. Translated, it gives CSVEVLGFSGDYGLGQFF.

The chain has TRBV9 and TRBJ2-7; TRBD2 is a possible D gene (6 bases). The CDR3 runs 14 residues. Trimming shortened V by 4 bases and J by 2 bases, and 13 bases separated the two germline ends. CDR1 and CDR2 from the germline V gene are SGDLS and YYNGEE. CDR3 bases: TGTGCCAGCAGCCCTGGGGTAGCGGCCTACGAGCAGTACTTC. Translated, it gives CASSPGVAAYEQYF.

The V and J genes are TRBV29-1 and TRBJ1-4; TRBD1 matches 10 bases. The ends lost 7 bases at V and 6 bases at J; junction bases unmatched: 2. CDR3 size: 12 residues. The germline CDR1 and CDR2 sequences are SQVTM and ANQGSEA. CDR3 in amino acids: CSAGTGDEKLFF. The CDR3 region has the DNA TGCAGCGCCGGGACAGGGGATGAAAAACTGTTTTTT.

The chain combines TRBV15 with TRBJ2-3; unclear D gene. CDR1 is LNHNV and CDR2 is YYDKDF in the germline V gene (reference sequence). The CDR3 loop spans 14 amino acids. The V end was cut by 1 base, the J end by 0 bases, with 5 bases between. The CDR3 loop reads CATSRGTSTDTQYF. CDR3 nucleotide sequence: TGTGCCACCAGCAGAGGCACTAGCACAGATACGCAGTATTTT.

This rearrangement joins TRBV13 to TRBJ2-2; 7 bases fit TRBD1. Germline V gene sequence: CDR1 PRHDT, CDR2 FYEKMQ (reference sequence). Unmatched junction bases numbered 6, after V lost 5 bases and J lost 3 bases. The CDR3 is 15 residues long. CDR3 protein: CASSLTGQDTGELFF. Written as DNA, the CDR3 is TGTGCCAGCAGCCTGACAGGGCAGGACACCGGGGAGCTGTTTTTT.

The CDR3 DNA sequence: TGTGCCAGCAGTGTTACAGAGTTGAACACCGGGGAGCTGTTTTTT. Protein: CASSVTELNTGELFF. The chain is built from TRBV6-1 and TRBJ2-2, with D unresolved. Trimming removed 4 bases at V and 1 base at J, with 10 bases between. Germline V gene lookup returns CDR1 MNHNS and CDR2 SASEGT. This CDR3 has 15 residues.

This chain joins TRBV2 and TRBJ2-7, with TRBD1 identical over 7 bases. Losses at the gene ends were 4 bases for V and 3 bases for J; bases not matched to a gene: 3. The CDR3 loop spans 13 amino acids. From germline, CDR1 is SNHLY and CDR2 FYNNEI. The CDR3 spells CASSVNRGYEQYF. In DNA form, the CDR3 reads TGTGCCAGCAGTGTAAACAGGGGCTACGAGCAGTACTTC.

This rearrangement joins TRBV19 to TRBJ1-2; 10 nucleotides match TRBD1. This CDR3 has 16 residues. V trimming: 5 bases; J trimming: 4 bases; junction bases outside the gene matches: 10. Germline V CDR1 and CDR2: LNHDA, SQIVND (reference sequence). CDR3 nucleotides: TGTGCCAGTAGTCTGACAGGGGGCGCAGGGCGCTATGGCTACACCTTC. Translation gives CASSLTGGAGRYGYTF.

The gene calls are TRBV7-9 and TRBJ2-3; TRBD1 aligns across 9 bases. Germline V gives CDR1 SEHNR, CDR2 FQNEAQ (reference sequence). The CDR3 has 15 residues. The V segment lost 2 bases and the J segment 2 bases; nucleotides outside the gene matches: 2. CDR3 DNA sequence: TGTGCCAGCAGCTTAACAGGGGGCTCCACAGATACGCAGTATTTT. Amino acid sequence: CASSLTGGSTDTQYF.

J is TRBJ2-1 and V is TRBV29-1; 10 bases agree with TRBD2. Per the germline V gene, CDR1 is SQVTM and CDR2 is ANQGSEA. The CDR3 is 14 residues long. The V segment lost 7 bases and the J segment 1 base; nucleotides outside the gene matches: 4. The CDR3 spells CSGSGGISYNEQFF. The CDR3 nucleotides read TGCAGCGGTAGCGGGGGGATTTCCTACAATGAGCAGTTCTTC.

The chain's CDR3 is CASSLRVQQGVPSGTYEQYF. CDR3 nucleotide sequence: TGCGCCAGCAGCTTAAGAGTGCAACAGGGGGTTCCTAGCGGGACTTACGAGCAGTACTTC. This chain connects TRBV5-1 to TRBJ2-7; perhaps TRBD2 as D (9 bases). Trimming cost V 2 bases and J 4 bases, with 31 bases left between them. CDR1 SGHRS and CDR2 YFSETQ come from the germline V gene. The CDR3 length is 20 residues. Drawing the rest from reference TRBV5-1 and TRBJ2-7, the complete variable domain is KAGVTQTPRYLIKTRGQQVTLSCSPISGHRSVSWYQQTPGQGLQFLFEYFSETQRNKGNFPGRFSGRQFSNSRSEMNVSTLELGDSALYLCASSLRVQQGVPSGTYEQYFGPGTRLTVT.

The V gene is TRBV18, the J gene TRBJ2-2, with 8 bases matching TRBD2. CDR3 length: 16 amino acids. CDR1 is KGHSH, CDR2 LQKENI, per germline. The J segment lost 2 bases and the V segment lost 3 bases, leaving 5 bases of the junction unmatched. The CDR3 here is CASSPKAGVNTGELFF. CDR3 nucleotide sequence: TGTGCCAGCTCACCTAAAGCGGGAGTAAACACCGGGGAGCTGTTTTTT. The whole variable domain, remainder taken from reference TRBV18 and TRBJ2-2, is NAGVMQNPRHLVRRRGQEARLRCSPMKGHSHVYWYRQLPEEGLKFMVYLQKENIIDESGMPKERFSAEFPKEGPSILRIQQVVRGDSAAYFCASSPKAGVNTGELFFGEGSRLTVL.

The chain joins TRBV5-1 to TRBJ2-7, with 7 bases lining up with TRBD1. V trimming: 1 base; J trimming: 3 bases; junction bases outside the gene matches: 10. CDR1 SGHRS and CDR2 YFSETQ come from the germline V gene. The CDR3 sequence is 16 residues long. The CDR3 DNA reads TGCGCCAGCAGCTTGCGACCGGGACAGCAACTCTACGAGCAGTACTTC. It translates to CASSLRPGQQLYEQYF.

V gene TRBV19 combines with J gene TRBJ2-1, with D possibly TRBD1 on 6 matching bases. The CDR3 totals 14 residues. Germline CDR1 is LNHDA and CDR2 is SQIVND (reference sequence). The V end was cut by 6 bases, the J end by 5 bases, with 14 bases between. CDR3 in amino acids: CASSRQGPNNEQFF. CDR3 bases: TGTGCCAGTAGCAGGCAGGGGCCTAACAATGAGCAGTTCTTC.

The chain links TRBV5-1 to TRBJ2-5, with TRBD1 identical over 12 bases. CDR3 length equals 16 residues. V lost 4 bases and J lost 4; bases outside the gene matches: 8. Germline V gene data show CDR1 as SGHRS and CDR2 as YFSETQ. The CDR3 spells CASSPTGTGGLETQYF. DNA of the CDR3: TGCGCCAGCAGCCCTACCGGGACAGGGGGCTTAGAGACCCAGTACTTC.

V is TRBV10-3 and J is TRBJ1-5; possibly TRBD1 for D (6 bases). The ends were cut back, 5 bases at V and 5 bases at J, with 10 bases in the middle. Germline CDR1 ENHRY, CDR2 SYGVKD. The CDR3 covers 13 residues. The DNA for the CDR3 is TGTGCCATCAGTACAGGGTATTATCAGCCCCAGCATTTT. Amino acid sequence: CAISTGYYQPQHF.

This clone showed up just once. CDR3 nucleotide sequence: TGCGCCAGCAGCTTGGCCCCGACTAGCGGGGCCCGGGGGGATACGCAGTATTTT. Its protein product is CASSLAPTSGARGDTQYF. V usage is TRBV5-1 and J usage is TRBJ2-3; 11 nucleotides match TRBD2. This CDR3 region has 18 residues. V was clipped by 0 bases and J by 6 bases; unmatched bases: 12. The germline CDR1 and CDR2 sequences are SGHRS and YFSETQ.

The chain has TRBV29-1 and TRBJ2-7; perhaps TRBD2 as D (7 bases). This CDR3 has 13 amino acids. Germline-derived CDR1 and CDR2 are SQVTM and ANQGSEA. Trimming removed 6 bases from V and 3 bases from J, with 15 bases in between. The CDR3 nucleotides are TGCAGCGTAGGAGAGGGAGGGGGCTACGAGCAGTACTTC. It translates to CSVGEGGGYEQYF.

The chain combines TRBV28 with TRBJ2-2; D unclear. Deletions cut 4 bases from V and 3 bases from J, with 12 bases between. The CDR3 extends over 15 amino acids. The germline CDR1 and CDR2 sequences are MDHEN and SYDVKM. DNA of the CDR3: TGTGCCAGCAGTTCAGACCCGGCGGACACCGGGGAGCTGTTTTTT. Protein: CASSSDPADTGELFF. The variable domain in full, completed from reference TRBV28 and TRBJ2-2, reads DVKVTQSSRYLVKRTGEKVFLECVQDMDHENMFWYRQDPGLGLRLIYFSYDVKMKEKGDIPEGYSVSREKKERFSLILESASTNQTSMYLCASSSDPADTGELFFGEGSRLTVL.

V gene TRBV4-1 combines with J gene TRBJ2-1, with 10 positions matching TRBD2. The CDR3 extends over 15 amino acids. Trimming cost V 1 base and J 8 bases; bases outside gene matches: 5. Germline V gene lookup returns CDR1 MGHRA and CDR2 YSYEKL. CDR3 residues: CASSQGASGGYEQFF. CDR3 in DNA: TGCGCCAGCAGCCAAGGGGCTAGCGGGGGCTATGAGCAGTTCTTC.

The J gene is TRBJ1-1, the V gene TRBV6-5; D gene unclear. The CDR3 has 13 amino acids. Trimming removed 6 bases at V and 1 base at J, with 9 bases between. CDR1 is MNHEY and CDR2 is SVGAGI in the germline V gene. The CDR3 nucleotides are TGTGCCAGCAGGAATCCACAGAACACTGAAGCTTTCTTT. Amino acid sequence: CASRNPQNTEAFF.

The chain recombines TRBV19 with TRBJ2-1; D uncertain. Germline loops: CDR1 LNHDA, CDR2 SQIVND (reference sequence). V shed 3 bases and J shed 4 bases, with 13 bases lying between them. CDR3 length: 15 amino acids. The CDR3 nucleotides are TGTGCCAGTAGTATCTTGGCGACGGGTTACAATGAGCAGTTCTTC. This translates into CASSILATGYNEQFF.

The chain uses TRBV5-1 and TRBJ2-5; tentative D call: TRBD1 (5 bases). Germline lookup yields CDR1 SGHRS and CDR2 YFSETQ. The V end was cut by 4 bases, the J end by 2 bases, with 9 bases between. The CDR3 length is 13 residues. The CDR3 nucleotides read TGCGCCAGCAGCGGGTCAGGGCAAGAGACCCAGTACTTC. Translation: CASSGSGQETQYF.

This rearrangement joins TRBV5-1 to TRBJ1-5; 10 positions agree with TRBD1. The CDR3 has 15 residues. V trimming: 4 bases; J trimming: 8 bases; junction bases outside the gene matches: 9. In germline, CDR1 is SGHRS, CDR2 YFSETQ. The CDR3 sequence is CASSPSGTGEEPQHF. DNA for the CDR3: TGCGCCAGCAGCCCTAGTGGGACAGGGGAGGAGCCCCAGCATTTT.

The J gene is TRBJ2-2, the V gene TRBV6-1; TRBD1 might be the D (5 bases). Between the trimmed V and J ends, which lost 1 base and 6 bases, there was a span of 12 bases. The V gene's germline CDR1 is MNHNS and CDR2 SASEGT. The CDR3 covers 15 residues. CDR3 coding DNA: TGTGCCAGCAGTGAAGTGGGGCTGATAGCCGGGGAGCTGTTTTTT. Protein product: CASSEVGLIAGELFF.